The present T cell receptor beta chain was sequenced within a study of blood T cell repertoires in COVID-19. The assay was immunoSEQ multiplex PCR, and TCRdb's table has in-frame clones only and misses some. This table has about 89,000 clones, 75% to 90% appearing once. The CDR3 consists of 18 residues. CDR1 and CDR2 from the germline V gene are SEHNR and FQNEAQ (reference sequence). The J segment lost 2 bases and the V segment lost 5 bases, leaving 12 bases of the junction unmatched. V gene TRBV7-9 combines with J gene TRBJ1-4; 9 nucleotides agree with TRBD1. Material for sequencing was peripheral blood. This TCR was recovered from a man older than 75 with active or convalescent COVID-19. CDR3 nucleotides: TGTGCCAGCAGCGCGGAACAGGGGGCACTCTGGACTAATGAAAAACTGTTTTTT. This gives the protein CASSAEQGALWTNEKLFF.